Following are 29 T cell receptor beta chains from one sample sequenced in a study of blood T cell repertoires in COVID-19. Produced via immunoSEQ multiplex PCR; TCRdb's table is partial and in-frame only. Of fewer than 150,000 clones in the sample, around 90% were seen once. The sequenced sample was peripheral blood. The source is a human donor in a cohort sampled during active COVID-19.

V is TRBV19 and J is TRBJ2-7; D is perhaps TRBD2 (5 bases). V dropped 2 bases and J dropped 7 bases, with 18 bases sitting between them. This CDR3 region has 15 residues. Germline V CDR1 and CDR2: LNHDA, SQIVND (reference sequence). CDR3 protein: CASSIYPSISGEQYF. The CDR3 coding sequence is TGTGCCAGTAGTATATACCCCTCAATCTCGGGGGAGCAGTACTTC.

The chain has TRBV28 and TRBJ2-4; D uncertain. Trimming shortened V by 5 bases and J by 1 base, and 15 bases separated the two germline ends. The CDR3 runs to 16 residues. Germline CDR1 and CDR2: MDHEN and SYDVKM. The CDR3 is CASSLVRSSAKNIQYF. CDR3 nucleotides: TGTGCCAGCAGTCTCGTGAGGAGCAGTGCCAAAAACATTCAGTACTTC. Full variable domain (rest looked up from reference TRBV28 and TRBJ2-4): DVKVTQSSRYLVKRTGEKVFLECVQDMDHENMFWYRQDPGLGLRLIYFSYDVKMKEKGDIPEGYSVSREKKERFSLILESASTNQTSMYLCASSLVRSSAKNIQYFGAGTRLSVL.

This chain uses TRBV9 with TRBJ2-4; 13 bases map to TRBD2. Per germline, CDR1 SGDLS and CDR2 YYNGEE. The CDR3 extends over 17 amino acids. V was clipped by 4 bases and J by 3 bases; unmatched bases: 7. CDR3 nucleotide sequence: TGTGCCAGCAGCTACGGACTAGCGGGAGATGTCAAAAACATTCAGTACTTC. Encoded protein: CASSYGLAGDVKNIQYF.

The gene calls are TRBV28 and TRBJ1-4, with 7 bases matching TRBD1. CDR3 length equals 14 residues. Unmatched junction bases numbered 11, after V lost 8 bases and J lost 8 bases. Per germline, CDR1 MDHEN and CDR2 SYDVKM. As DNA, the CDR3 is TGTGCCAGCGTCAGACAGGGCGTGGACGAAAAACTGTTTTTT. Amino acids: CASVRQGVDEKLFF.

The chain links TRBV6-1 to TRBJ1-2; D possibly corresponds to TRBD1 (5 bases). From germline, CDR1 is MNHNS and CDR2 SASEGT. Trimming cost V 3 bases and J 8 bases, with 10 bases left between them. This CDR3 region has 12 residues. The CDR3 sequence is CASSDGAGGYTF. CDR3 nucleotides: TGTGCCAGCAGTGATGGGGCAGGGGGCTACACCTTC.

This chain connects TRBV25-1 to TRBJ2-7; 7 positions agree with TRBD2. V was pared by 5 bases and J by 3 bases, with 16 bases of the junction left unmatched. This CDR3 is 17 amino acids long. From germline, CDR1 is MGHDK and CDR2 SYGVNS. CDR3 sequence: CASSTTSGKDGSYEQYF. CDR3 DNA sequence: TGTGCCAGCAGTACGACCAGCGGGAAGGACGGTAGCTACGAGCAGTACTTC.

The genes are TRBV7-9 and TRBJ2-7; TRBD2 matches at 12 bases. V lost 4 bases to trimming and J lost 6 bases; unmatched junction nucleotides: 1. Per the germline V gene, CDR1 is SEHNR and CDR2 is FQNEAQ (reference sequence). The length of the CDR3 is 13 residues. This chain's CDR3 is CASSWTSGIEQYF. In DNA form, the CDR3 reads TGTGCCAGCAGCTGGACTAGCGGGATCGAGCAGTACTTC.

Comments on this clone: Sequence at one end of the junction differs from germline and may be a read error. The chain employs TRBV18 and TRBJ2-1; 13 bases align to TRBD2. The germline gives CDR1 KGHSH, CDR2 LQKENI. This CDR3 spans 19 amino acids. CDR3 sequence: CASSPRVRTSGSSDNEQFF. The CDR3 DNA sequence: TGTGCCAGCTCACCGCGTGTTCGGACTAGCGGGAGCTCCGACAATGAGCAGTTCTTC.

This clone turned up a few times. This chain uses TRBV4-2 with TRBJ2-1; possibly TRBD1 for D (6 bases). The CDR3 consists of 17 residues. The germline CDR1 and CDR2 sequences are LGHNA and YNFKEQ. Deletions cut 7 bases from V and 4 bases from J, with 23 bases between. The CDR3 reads CASTKYIGGALYNEQFF. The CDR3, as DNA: TGTGCCAGCACCAAGTATATAGGGGGTGCTCTTTACAATGAGCAGTTCTTC.

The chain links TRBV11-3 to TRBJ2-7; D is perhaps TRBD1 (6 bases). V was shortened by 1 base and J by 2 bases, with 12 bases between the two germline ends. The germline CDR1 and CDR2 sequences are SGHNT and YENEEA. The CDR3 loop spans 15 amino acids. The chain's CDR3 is CASSLGGQGPYEQYF. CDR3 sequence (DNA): TGTGCCAGCAGCTTAGGGGGGCAGGGTCCCTACGAGCAGTACTTC. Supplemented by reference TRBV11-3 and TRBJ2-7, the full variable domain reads EAGVVQSPRYKIIEKKQPVAFWCNPISGHNTLYWYLQNLGQGPELLIRYENEEAVDDSQLPKDRFSAERLKGVDSTLKIQPAELGDSAVYLCASSLGGQGPYEQYFGPGTRLTVT.

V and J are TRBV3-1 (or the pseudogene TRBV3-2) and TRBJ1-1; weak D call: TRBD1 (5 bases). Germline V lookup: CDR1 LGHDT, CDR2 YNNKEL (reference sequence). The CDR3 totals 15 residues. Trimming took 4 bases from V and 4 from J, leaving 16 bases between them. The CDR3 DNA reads TGTGCCAGCAGCCCTAGAGGCTGGGGCGTCACTGAAGCTTTCTTT. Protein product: CASSPRGWGVTEAFF.

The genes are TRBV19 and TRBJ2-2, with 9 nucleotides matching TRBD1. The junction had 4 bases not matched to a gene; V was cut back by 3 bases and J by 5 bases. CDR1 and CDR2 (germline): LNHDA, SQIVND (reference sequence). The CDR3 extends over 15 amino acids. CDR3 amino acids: CASSMGQGRTGELFF. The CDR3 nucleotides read TGTGCCAGTAGTATGGGACAGGGAAGAACCGGGGAGCTGTTTTTT. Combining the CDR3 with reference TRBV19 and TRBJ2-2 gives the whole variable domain DGGITQSPKYLFRKEGQNVTLSCEQNLNHDAMYWYRQDPGQGLRLIYYSQIVNDFQKGDIAEGYSVSREKKESFPLTVTSAQKNPTAFYLCASSMGQGRTGELFFGEGSRLTVL.

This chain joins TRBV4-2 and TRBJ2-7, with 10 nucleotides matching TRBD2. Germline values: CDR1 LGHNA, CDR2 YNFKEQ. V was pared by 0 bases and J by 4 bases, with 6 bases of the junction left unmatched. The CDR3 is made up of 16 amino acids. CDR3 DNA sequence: TGTGCCAGCAGCCAAGAGGCTAGCGGGGGTGAGTACGAGCAGTACTTC. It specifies CASSQEASGGEYEQYF.

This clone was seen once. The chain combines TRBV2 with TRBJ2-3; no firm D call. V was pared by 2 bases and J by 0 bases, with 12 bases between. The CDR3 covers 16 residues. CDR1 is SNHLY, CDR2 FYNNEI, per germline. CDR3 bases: TGTGCCAGCAGTGAAAGAGTAACCCTAAGCACAGATACGCAGTATTTT. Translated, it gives CASSERVTLSTDTQYF.

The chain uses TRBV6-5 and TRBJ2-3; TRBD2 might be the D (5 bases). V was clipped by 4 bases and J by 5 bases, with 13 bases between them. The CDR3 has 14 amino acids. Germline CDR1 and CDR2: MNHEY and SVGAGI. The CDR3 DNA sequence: TGTGCCAGCAGTTTAAGCCGGGGTCTAGATACGCAGTATTTT. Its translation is CASSLSRGLDTQYF.

The CDR3 sequence: CASTPSGITTDTQYF. The CDR3 nucleotides are TGCGCCAGCACCCCTAGCGGGATTACGACAGATACGCAGTATTTT. V and J are TRBV5-1 and TRBJ2-3; 9 bases fit TRBD2. V dropped 6 bases and J dropped 3; count of bases not matched to a gene: 8. This CDR3 has 15 residues. Germline lookup yields CDR1 SGHRS and CDR2 YFSETQ.

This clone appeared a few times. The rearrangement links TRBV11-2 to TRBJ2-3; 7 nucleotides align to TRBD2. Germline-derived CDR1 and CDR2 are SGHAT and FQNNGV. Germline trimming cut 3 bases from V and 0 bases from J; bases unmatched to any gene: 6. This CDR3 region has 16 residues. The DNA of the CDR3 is TGTGCCAGCAGCTTGAGGCTAGCGGCTAGCACAGATACGCAGTATTTT. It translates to CASSLRLAASTDTQYF.

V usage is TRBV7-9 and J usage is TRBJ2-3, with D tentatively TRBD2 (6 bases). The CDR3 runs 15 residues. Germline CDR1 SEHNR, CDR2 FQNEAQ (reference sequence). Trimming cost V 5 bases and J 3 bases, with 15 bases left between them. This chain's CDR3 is CASSLGLFGTDTQYF. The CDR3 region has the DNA TGTGCCAGCAGCCTAGGACTATTCGGGACAGATACGCAGTATTTT.

The CDR3 DNA is TGTGCCAGTAACCCCGGCTCTGGGGCCAACGTCCTGACTTTC. Translated: CASNPGSGANVLTF. V and J are TRBV19 and TRBJ2-6; D not resolved. With 7 bases removed from V and 0 bases from J, the gap between germline ends came to 7 bases. Germline V gives CDR1 LNHDA, CDR2 SQIVND (reference sequence). This CDR3 has 14 residues.

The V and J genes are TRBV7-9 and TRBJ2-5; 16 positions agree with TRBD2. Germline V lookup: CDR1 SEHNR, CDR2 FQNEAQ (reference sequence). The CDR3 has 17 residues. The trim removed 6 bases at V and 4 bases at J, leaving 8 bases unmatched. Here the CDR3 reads CASSQGTSGGARETQYF. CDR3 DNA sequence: TGTGCCAGCAGTCAAGGGACTAGCGGGGGGGCCAGAGAGACCCAGTACTTC.

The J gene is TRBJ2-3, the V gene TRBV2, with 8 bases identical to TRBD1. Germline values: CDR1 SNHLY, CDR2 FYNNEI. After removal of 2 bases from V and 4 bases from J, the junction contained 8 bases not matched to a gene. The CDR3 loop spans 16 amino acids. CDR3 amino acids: CASSERTGQSSDTQYF. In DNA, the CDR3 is TGTGCCAGCAGTGAACGGACAGGGCAAAGTTCAGATACGCAGTATTTT.

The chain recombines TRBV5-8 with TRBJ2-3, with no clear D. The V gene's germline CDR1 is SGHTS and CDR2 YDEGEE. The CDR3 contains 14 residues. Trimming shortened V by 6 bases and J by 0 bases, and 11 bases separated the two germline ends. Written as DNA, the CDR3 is TGTGCCAGCAACAAAGTCCCTAGCACAGATACGCAGTATTTT. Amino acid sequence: CASNKVPSTDTQYF.

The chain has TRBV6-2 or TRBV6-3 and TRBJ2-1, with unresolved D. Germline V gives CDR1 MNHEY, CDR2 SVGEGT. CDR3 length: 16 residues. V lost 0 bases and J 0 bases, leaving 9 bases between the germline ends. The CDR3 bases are TGTGCCAGCAGTTACTCGTCAAGCGCCTCCTACAATGAGCAGTTCTTC. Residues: CASSYSSSASYNEQFF.

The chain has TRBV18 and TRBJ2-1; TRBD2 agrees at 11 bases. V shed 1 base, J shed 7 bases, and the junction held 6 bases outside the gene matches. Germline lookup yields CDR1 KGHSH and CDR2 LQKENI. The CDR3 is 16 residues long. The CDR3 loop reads CASSPLSGGASNEQFF. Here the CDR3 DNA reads TGTGCCAGCTCACCACTTAGCGGGGGGGCCAGTAATGAGCAGTTCTTC.

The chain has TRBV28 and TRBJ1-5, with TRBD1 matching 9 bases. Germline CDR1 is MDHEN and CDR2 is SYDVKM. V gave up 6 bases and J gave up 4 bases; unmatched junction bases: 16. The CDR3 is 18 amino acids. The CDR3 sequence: CASSYGPGQGLGNQPQHF. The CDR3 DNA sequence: TGTGCCAGCAGCTATGGCCCGGGACAGGGTTTGGGGAATCAGCCCCAGCATTTT.

CDR3: CASSQVGLAGFYEQYF. The CDR3 region has the DNA TGTGCCAGCAGCCAAGTAGGGCTAGCGGGATTCTACGAGCAGTACTTC. The genes are TRBV28 and TRBJ2-7; 9 bases match TRBD2. Germline lookup yields CDR1 MDHEN and CDR2 SYDVKM. The CDR3 is 16 residues long. With V trimmed by 6 bases and J by 3 bases, 12 bases remained unmatched. The full variable domain, rest sourced from reference TRBV28 and TRBJ2-7, is DVKVTQSSRYLVKRTGEKVFLECVQDMDHENMFWYRQDPGLGLRLIYFSYDVKMKEKGDIPEGYSVSREKKERFSLILESASTNQTSMYLCASSQVGLAGFYEQYFGPGTRLTVT.

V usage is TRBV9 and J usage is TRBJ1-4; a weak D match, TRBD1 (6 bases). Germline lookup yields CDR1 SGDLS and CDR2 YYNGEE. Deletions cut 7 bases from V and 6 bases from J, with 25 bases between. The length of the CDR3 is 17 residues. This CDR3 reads CASPLFSGGPLYEKLFF. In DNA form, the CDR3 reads TGTGCCAGCCCGCTCTTTAGCGGGGGGCCACTTTATGAAAAACTGTTTTTT.

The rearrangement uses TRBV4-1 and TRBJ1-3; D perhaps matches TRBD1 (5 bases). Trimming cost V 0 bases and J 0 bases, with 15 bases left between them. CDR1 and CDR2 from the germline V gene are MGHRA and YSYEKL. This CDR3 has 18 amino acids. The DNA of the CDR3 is TGCGCCAGCAGCCAAGATGCGGGGCCTTTTTACTCTGGAAACACCATATATTTT. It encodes CASSQDAGPFYSGNTIYF.

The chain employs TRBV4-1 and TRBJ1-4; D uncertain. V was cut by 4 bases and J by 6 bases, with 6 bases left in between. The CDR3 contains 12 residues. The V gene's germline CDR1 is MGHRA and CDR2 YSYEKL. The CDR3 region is CASSPPDEKLFF. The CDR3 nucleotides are TGCGCCAGCAGCCCCCCGGATGAAAAACTGTTTTTT.